This T cell receptor beta chain was observed in a study of T cells after yellow fever vaccination. Overall study findings and caveats: A small share of clonotypes appeared in both CD4 and CD8 compartments.

TCRdb ran MiXCR on the 5' RACE reads and lists one entry per CDR3 protein. The sample contains some 600,000 distinct CDR3 sequences, roughly an eighth of which appear only once. As regards this clonotype: Its target is unknown.

Per the germline V gene, CDR1 is DFQATT and CDR2 is SNEGSKA (reference sequence). V shed 5 bases, J shed 6 bases, and the junction held 10 bases outside the gene matches. This CDR3 has 13 amino acids. The sequences come from PBMCs, collected on the day of the yellow fever booster vaccination. The rearrangement links TRBV20-1 to TRBJ2-7; TRBD1 aligns across 7 bases. The sequence was collected from a man aged 30 to 45 who received the YFV17D yellow fever vaccine. The CDR3, as DNA: TGCAGTGCTCCCGGGACAGCCTTTGGCGAGCAGTACTTC. Protein product: CSAPGTAFGEQYF.